This T cell receptor (beta chain) was found in a study of technical replicates of blood from several donors. The assay was immunoSEQ multiplex PCR, and TCRdb's table has in-frame clones only and misses some. The table has roughly 52,000 clones, 90% to 95% seen once. V was cut by 3 bases and J by 1 base, with 3 bases left in between. The length of the CDR3 is 12 residues. Germline loops: CDR1 SGHRS, CDR2 YFSETQ. Sequencing used PBMCs. V gene TRBV5-1 combines with J gene TRBJ2-3; D unclear. The sequence derives from a human donor in good health. Some clones in this sample may be carry-over from other donors' samples. The DNA for the CDR3 is TGCGCCAGCAGCTCCGGCACAGATACGCAGTATTTT. Translating gives CASSSGTDTQYF. Looking up the rest from reference TRBV5-1 and TRBJ2-3 gives the full variable domain: KAGVTQTPRYLIKTRGQQVTLSCSPISGHRSVSWYQQTPGQGLQFLFEYFSETQRNKGNFPGRFSGRQFSNSRSEMNVSTLELGDSALYLCASSSGTDTQYFGPGTRLTVL.